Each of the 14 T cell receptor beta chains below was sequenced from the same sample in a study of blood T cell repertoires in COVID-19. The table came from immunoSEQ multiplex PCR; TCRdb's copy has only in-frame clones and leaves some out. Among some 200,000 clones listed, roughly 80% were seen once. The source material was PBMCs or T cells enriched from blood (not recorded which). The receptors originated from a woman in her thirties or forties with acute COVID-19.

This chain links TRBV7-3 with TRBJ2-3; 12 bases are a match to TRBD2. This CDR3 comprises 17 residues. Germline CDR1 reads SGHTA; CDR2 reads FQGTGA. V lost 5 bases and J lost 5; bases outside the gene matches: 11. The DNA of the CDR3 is TGTGCCAGCAGCCCATGGACTAGCGGGACCCTCGGAGATACGCAGTATTTT. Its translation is CASSPWTSGTLGDTQYF.

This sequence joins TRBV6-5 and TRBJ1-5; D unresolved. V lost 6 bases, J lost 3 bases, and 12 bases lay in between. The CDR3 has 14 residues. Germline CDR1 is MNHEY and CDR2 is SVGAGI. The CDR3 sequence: CASSDPGINQPQHF. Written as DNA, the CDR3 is TGTGCCAGCAGCGACCCCGGGATCAATCAGCCCCAGCATTTT.

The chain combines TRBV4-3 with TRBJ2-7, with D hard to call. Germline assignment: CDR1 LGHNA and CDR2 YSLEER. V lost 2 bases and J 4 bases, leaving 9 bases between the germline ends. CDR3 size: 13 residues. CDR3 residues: CASSQSRHYEQYF. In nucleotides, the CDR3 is TGCGCCAGCAGCCAATCGCGGCATTACGAGCAGTACTTC.

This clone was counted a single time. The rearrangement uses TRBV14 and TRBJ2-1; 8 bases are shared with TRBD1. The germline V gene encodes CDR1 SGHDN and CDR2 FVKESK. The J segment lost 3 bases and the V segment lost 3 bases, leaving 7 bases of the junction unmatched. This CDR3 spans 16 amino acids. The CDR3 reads CASSHHLGQVYNEQFF. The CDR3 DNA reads TGTGCCAGCAGCCATCACTTGGGACAGGTCTACAATGAGCAGTTCTTC.

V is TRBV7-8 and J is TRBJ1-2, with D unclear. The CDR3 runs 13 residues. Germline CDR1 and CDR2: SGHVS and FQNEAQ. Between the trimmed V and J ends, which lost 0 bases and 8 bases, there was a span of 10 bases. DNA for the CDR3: TGTGCCAGCAGCTTAGCAACAGAGCGGGGCTACACCTTC. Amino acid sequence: CASSLATERGYTF. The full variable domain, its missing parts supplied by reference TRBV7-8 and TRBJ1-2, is GAGVSQSPRYKVAKRGQDVALRCDPISGHVSLFWYQQALGQGPEFLTYFQNEAQLDKSGLPSDRFFAERPEGSVSTLKIQRTQQEDSAVYLCASSLATERGYTFGSGTRLTVV.

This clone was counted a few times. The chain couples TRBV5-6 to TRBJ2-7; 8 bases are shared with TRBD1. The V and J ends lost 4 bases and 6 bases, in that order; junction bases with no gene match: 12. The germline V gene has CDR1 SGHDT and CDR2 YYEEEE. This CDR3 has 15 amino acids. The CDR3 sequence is CASSLRLPGGGEQYF. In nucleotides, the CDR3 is TGTGCCAGCAGCCTACGGCTCCCAGGGGGCGGCGAGCAGTACTTC.

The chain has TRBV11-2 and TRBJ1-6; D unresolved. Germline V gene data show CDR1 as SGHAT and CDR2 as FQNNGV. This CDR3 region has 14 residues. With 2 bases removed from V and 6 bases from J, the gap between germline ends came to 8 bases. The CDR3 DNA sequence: TGTGCCAGCAGCTTACCGGAGGGTAATTCACCCCTCCACTTT. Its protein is CASSLPEGNSPLHF.

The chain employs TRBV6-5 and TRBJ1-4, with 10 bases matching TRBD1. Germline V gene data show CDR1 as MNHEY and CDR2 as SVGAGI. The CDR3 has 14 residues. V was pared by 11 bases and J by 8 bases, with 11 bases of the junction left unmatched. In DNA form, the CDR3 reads TGTGCCTCCCAGATGGACAGGGGGAACGAAAAACTGTTTTTT. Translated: CASQMDRGNEKLFF.

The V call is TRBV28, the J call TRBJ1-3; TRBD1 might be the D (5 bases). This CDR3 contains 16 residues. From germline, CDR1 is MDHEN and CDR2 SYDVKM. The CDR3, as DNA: TGTGCAAGTAATACAGGAACGAAGAGAATCGGAAACACCATATATTTT. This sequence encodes CASNTGTKRIGNTIYF.

CDR3 residues: CASSLVGEASVNYGYTF. CDR3 in DNA: TGTGCCAGCAGCTTGGTCGGGGAGGCATCTGTTAACTATGGCTACACCTTC. The rearrangement links TRBV5-6 to TRBJ1-2; the D is unclear. The germline V gene has CDR1 SGHDT and CDR2 YYEEEE. Trimming cost V 0 bases and J 1 base, with 16 bases left between them. This CDR3 has 17 amino acids.

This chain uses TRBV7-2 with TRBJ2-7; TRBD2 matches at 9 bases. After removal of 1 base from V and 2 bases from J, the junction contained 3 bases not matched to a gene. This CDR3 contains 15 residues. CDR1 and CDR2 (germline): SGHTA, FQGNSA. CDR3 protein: CASSLGTSVTYEQYF. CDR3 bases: TGTGCCAGCAGCTTAGGGACTAGCGTAACCTACGAGCAGTACTTC.

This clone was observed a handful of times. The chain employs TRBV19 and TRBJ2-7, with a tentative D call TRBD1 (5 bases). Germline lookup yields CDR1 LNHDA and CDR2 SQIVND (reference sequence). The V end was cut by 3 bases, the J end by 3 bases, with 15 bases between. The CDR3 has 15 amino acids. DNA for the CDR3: TGTGCCAGTAGTATCTTTTCAGGGATCAACTACGAGCAGTACTTC. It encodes CASSIFSGINYEQYF.

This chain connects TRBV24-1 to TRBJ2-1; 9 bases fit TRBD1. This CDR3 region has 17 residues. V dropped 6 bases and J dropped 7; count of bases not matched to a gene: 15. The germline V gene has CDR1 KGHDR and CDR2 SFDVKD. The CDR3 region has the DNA TGTGCCACCAGTCACCCCCACGACAGGGGGGTGGCGAATGAGCAGTTCTTC. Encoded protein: CATSHPHDRGVANEQFF.

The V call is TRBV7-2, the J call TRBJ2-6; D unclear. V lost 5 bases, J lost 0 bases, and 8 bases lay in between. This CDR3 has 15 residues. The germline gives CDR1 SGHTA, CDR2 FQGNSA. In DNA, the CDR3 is TGTGCCAGCAGCCCCACTCTCTCTGGGGCCAACGTCCTGACTTTC. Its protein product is CASSPTLSGANVLTF.